This T cell receptor (beta chain) was captured by sequencing in a study of blood T cells in healthy people across ages. The authors extracted at least 5 micrograms of total RNA per sample. This CDR3 has 17 amino acids. The germline CDR1 and CDR2 sequences are MDHEN and SYDVKM. Trimming cost V 8 bases and J 5 bases, with 26 bases left between them. Alongside a J-beta primer mix, a sample-barcoded 5' primer served in a second PCR lasting roughly 7 to 11 cycles. TCRdb independently ran MiXCR on the 5' RACE reads; one entry per CDR3 protein. Counted here are approximately 1,000,000 distinct CDR3 sequences, more than 40% occurring once; the ten biggest clones make up approximately 20%. Study-level points and caveats: Significant beta diversity loss was already apparent by age about 42, declining roughly linearly. Estimates drawn from one million T cells were deemed to understate diversity.

On this clonotype: Its antigen is as yet unknown.

The chain employs TRBV28 and TRBJ2-3, with D possibly matching TRBD2 (6 bases). Material: blood. The sequence came from a woman aged 60-75 years in good health. The CDR3 DNA is TGTGCCAGCCAATATGACCCCAGTCTCGGGACTGAAGATACGCAGTATTTT. Encoded protein: CASQYDPSLGTEDTQYF.